Here is one T cell receptor beta chain with its context. Its antigen has not been determined. The read halts 3 residues ahead of the CDR3 end, with the missing end drawn from the germline J gene. The immunoSEQ assay used multiplex PCR to amplify TCR beta CDR3 regions from an average of approximately 1,100 ng of genomic DNA per sample. Primer bias was corrected in the assay by using a complete synthetic TCR repertoire to establish an amplification baseline. Amplicons were sequenced on the Illumina platform. On the authors' methods: Sequences were error-corrected by clustering with frequency ratios and a modified nearest-neighbor algorithm, then analyzed in the immunoSEQ Analyzer with IMGT gene definitions. At each rarefaction depth, TCR richness and evenness were averaged over 20 rarefaction repeats, and samples with fewer sequences than the depth were excluded. Relative abundances of V, D and J genes were compared between groups using Wilcoxon rank sum tests, with FDR correction applied. Blinded duplicates gave an intraclass correlation of around 95% for TCR richness and an average of 76.4% across roughly 69 gene segments. Here the immuneACCESS table is served through TCRdb, limited to in-frame sequences with V and J called. Missing clones are a known gap in these copies; in checked studies unresolved V genes cover under half, and the rest lacks a known reason. V and J calls plus clone size are reproduced from that table; the DNA served to infer D and trimming. This sample's table lists about 30,000 clones. The ten top clones hold 5.5% to 8.5% of the sample.

These data come from a study of T cells in women clearing cervical HPV infection (dated by TCRdb to the late 2010s). For the study in its entirety: The cases were 25 to 30 women with histologically confirmed HPV16-related CIN3 or worse, and 2 of those women had invasive cancers. The 25 or so controls were women who cleared a single incident HPV16 infection within 12 months without developing precancer or cancer. Cases and controls were matched on year of sample collection and on age within five years. For cases, the median interval between lesion detection and blood sampling was about 160 days, with an interquartile range of about 80 to 210 days. Since HLA typing was available for only a few women, HLA type could not be ruled out as a confounder. An exploratory proof-of-principle case-control study, nested within the Guanacaste HPV Natural History Study in Costa Rica, was conducted to compare TCR repertoires across cervical HPV16 outcomes. Blood from cases was collected at the visit at which the lesion was first identified, whereas blood from controls was collected once infection was no longer detected. Quality controls consisted of five blinded duplicates per group, for a total of about 60 samples made up of approximately 50 participants and about 10 replicates. Cases had a median age of roughly 36 years and controls had a median age of 38, with no significant differences in baseline characteristics. The parent cohort enrolled about 9,700 women aged 18 or older in Guanacaste, Costa Rica, in about 1992 to 1994 and followed the women for roughly seven years. Findings and caveats that apply to the study as a whole: Cases had lower TRBV6-7 relative abundance than controls (approximately 0.11% versus 0.16%; Bonferroni P = 0.0008). Significantly higher TCR repertoire richness was observed in CIN3+ cases than in controls across sequencing depths, whereas no difference in evenness was found. T-cell numbers per sample were unknown, so richness differences could reflect varying T-cell content rather than repertoire biology. The cross-sectional design could not show whether associations preceded infection or resulted from it; effector/memory subsets and HPV-specific T cells were not isolated. Random forest classifiers combining richness and V gene abundances distinguished cases from controls with an estimated AUC of 0.8 to 0.9.

From V the trimming removes 7 bases and from J it removes 4 bases, while the gene matches leave 6 bases of the junction unaccounted for. The CDR3 covers 14 residues, taking in both the cysteine and the phenylalanine. The CDR3 was read in part: 33 bases, with the frame set at base 1. Every participant had a single incident cervical HPV16 infection, and women with prevalent HPV16 infections were excluded. Cervical HPV DNA was detected with MY09/MY11 PCR, and genotyping was done by dot-blot hybridization. Approximately 15 mL of heparinized blood was centrifuged, after which the buffy coat was aliquoted, frozen at -30 degrees C, and then stored at -80 degrees C. QIAGEN kits were used to extract genomic DNA from the buffy coat specimens.

The sequenced sample was blood buffy coat. The chain joins TRBV12-3 or TRBV12-4 to TRBJ1-1, with 10 junctional bases fitting TRBD1. The clonotype originates from a woman between 18 and 69 years old with a cervical HPV16 infection that either progressed to CIN3+ or cleared (not recorded which). Incomplete CDR3 DNA: TGTGCCAGCAACGACAGGGGGCTCAGCACTGAA. Translated, it gives CASNDRGLSTE. The entire CDR3 protein reads CASNDRGLSTEAFF.